This T cell receptor beta chain was observed in a study of T cells after yellow fever vaccination. Broader study findings: The secondary response was weaker, and its peak arrived faster, on day 5 versus 15.

TCRdb re-analysed the 5' RACE reads in MiXCR, keeping a single row per CDR3 protein. The sample contains some 350,000 distinct CDR3 sequences, more than 5.5% of which appear only once. This CDR3 region has 15 residues. Germline trimming cut 4 bases from V and 4 bases from J; bases unmatched to any gene: 6. CDR1 is SGHNT and CDR2 is YYREEE in the germline V gene (reference sequence). This clonotype was seen a few times. Its specificity is unknown. Source: PBMCs, taken 5 days after the yellow fever booster vaccination. The chain is built from TRBV5-4 and TRBJ2-1, with 9 bases that match TRBD2. The receptor was derived from a man aged 25-40 years who received the YFV17D yellow fever vaccine. The CDR3 is CASSPGTSHYNEQFF. CDR3 DNA: TGTGCCAGCAGCCCCGGGACTAGCCATTACAATGAGCAGTTCTTC. Variable domain in full (rest from reference TRBV5-4 and TRBJ2-1): ETGVTQSPTHLIKTRGQQVTLRCSSQSGHNTVSWYQQALGQGPQFIFQYYREEENGRGNFPPRFSGLQFPNYSSELNVNALELDDSALYLCASSPGTSHYNEQFFGPGTRLTVL.